Below, 9 T cell receptor beta chains from the same sample are listed, as sequenced in a study of T-cell reconstitution after alpha-beta-depleted transplantation in children. The authors prepared the TCRbeta library with unique molecular identifiers. TCRdb fed the PCR reads into MiXCR, producing one record per CDR3 protein. The table shows some 300,000 distinct CDR3 sequences, with over 9.5% occurring only once. The material sequenced was PBMCs, taken before TCRalphabeta/CD19-depleted stem cell transplant. These receptors originate from a boy in the first two years of life with acute myeloid leukemia, due to receive a stem cell transplant.

This chain joins TRBV10-3 and TRBJ1-5; maybe TRBD1 (5 bases). This CDR3 has 14 amino acids. V was trimmed by 0 bases and J by 5 bases, leaving 8 bases between them. Looked up from germline, CDR1 is ENHRY and CDR2 is SYGVKD. CDR3 sequence: CAISESGDDQPQHF. Here the CDR3 DNA reads TGTGCCATCAGTGAGTCAGGGGATGATCAGCCCCAGCATTTT.

This clonotype was seen many times. This sequence joins TRBV7-9 and TRBJ1-6; D gene unclear. The length of the CDR3 is 16 residues. Per the germline V gene, CDR1 is SEHNR and CDR2 is FQNEAQ (reference sequence). Trimming pared 1 base from V and 5 bases from J, leaving 12 bases between. The CDR3 protein is CASSLEGPGNNSPLHF. For the CDR3, the DNA is TGTGCCAGCAGCTTAGAAGGTCCGGGAAATAATTCACCCCTCCACTTT.

The chain combines TRBV23-1 with TRBJ2-7; 7 positions match TRBD1. TRBV23-1 is noted as an ORF with a role that remains uncertain. The trim removed 9 bases at V and 2 bases at J, leaving 7 bases unmatched. This CDR3 spans 13 amino acids. CDR3 DNA sequence: TGCGCCAGATCCTCAGGGGGTACCTACGAGCAGTACTTC. Residues: CARSSGGTYEQYF.

There are many counts of this clonotype. The chain has TRBV12-3 or TRBV12-4 and TRBJ2-7; unclear D gene. Trimming removed 3 bases from V and 1 base from J, with 10 bases in between. The CDR3 covers 14 residues. The CDR3 DNA follows: TGTGCCAGCAGTTTCCCCGGGCTATCCTACGAGCAGTACTTC. Protein product: CASSFPGLSYEQYF.

This clonotype turned up a few times. The chain combines TRBV12-5 with TRBJ2-3; 10 positions match TRBD1. The germline V gene has CDR1 LGHNT and CDR2 FRNRAP. Unmatched junction bases numbered 1, after V lost 1 base and J lost 3 bases. The CDR3 consists of 15 residues. The CDR3 DNA is TGTGCTAGTGGTTTGGGGACAGGGGGAACAGATACGCAGTATTTT. Amino acids: CASGLGTGGTDTQYF.

In this sample, this clonotype turned up many times. V gene TRBV5-1 combines with J gene TRBJ2-5, with 8 bases matching TRBD1. This CDR3 spans 14 amino acids. After removal of 4 bases from V and 2 bases from J, the junction contained 4 bases not matched to a gene. The germline gives CDR1 SGHRS, CDR2 YFSETQ. This CDR3 reads CASSTGQGQETQYF. In DNA, the CDR3 is TGCGCCAGCAGCACTGGACAGGGACAAGAGACCCAGTACTTC.

This chain links TRBV12-3 or TRBV12-4 with TRBJ1-2; D might be TRBD1 (6 bases). This CDR3 has 15 amino acids. Trimming removed 5 bases at V and 4 bases at J, with 17 bases between. The CDR3 nucleotides are TGTGCCAGCAGTCTCACCTACGGACAGTTCTATGGCTACACCTTC. Protein sequence: CASSLTYGQFYGYTF.

The V call is TRBV19, the J call TRBJ2-1; a weak D match, TRBD2 (5 bases). The CDR3 runs 16 residues. Germline CDR1 LNHDA, CDR2 SQIVND (reference sequence). Deletions cut 9 bases from V and 10 bases from J, with 28 bases between. The CDR3 nucleotides read TGTGCCAGCCGCATCAACGGGGTGCAAGATCATGGGGAGCAGTTCTTC. It translates to CASRINGVQDHGEQFF.

This clonotype was observed a few times. The V call is TRBV15, the J call TRBJ1-2; 8 bases are shared with TRBD1. CDR1 LNHNV and CDR2 YYDKDF come from the germline V gene (reference sequence). The CDR3 is made up of 14 amino acids. V lost 1 base to trimming and J lost 4 bases; unmatched junction nucleotides: 2. The CDR3: CATSRGTGTYGYTF. The CDR3 nucleotides read TGTGCCACCAGCAGAGGGACAGGGACCTATGGCTACACCTTC.